Sequencing of this TCR beta chain was carried out in a study of Ad26.COV2.S vaccination and SARS-CoV-2 variants. The repertoire was sequenced with immunoSEQ multiplex PCR; TCRdb's copy has only in-frame clones and lacks some. The table lists some 250,000 clones, roughly 90% of them singletons. Indicated treatment: 15 to 20 received Ad26.COV2.S at low or high dose, single or two shots; 5 received placebo; per-sample allocation not given. Material that was analyzed had been drawn on day 63 after the first vaccine or placebo injection. Per germline, CDR1 LGHNA and CDR2 YSLEER. The V and J ends lost 8 bases and 8 bases, in that order; junction bases with no gene match: 15. The length of the CDR3 is 15 residues.

Sequenced here: peripheral blood, sampled in a trial of Ad26.COV2.S vaccine versus placebo. This chain joins TRBV4-3 and TRBJ1-3; 7 nucleotides agree with TRBD1. The receptor's source is a person between 18 and 65 years old who received the Ad26.COV2.S COVID-19 vaccine or a placebo. The CDR3 protein is CASGQDFRGRDTIYF. The CDR3 DNA follows: TGCGCCAGCGGACAGGACTTTCGGGGTCGAGACACCATATATTTT.